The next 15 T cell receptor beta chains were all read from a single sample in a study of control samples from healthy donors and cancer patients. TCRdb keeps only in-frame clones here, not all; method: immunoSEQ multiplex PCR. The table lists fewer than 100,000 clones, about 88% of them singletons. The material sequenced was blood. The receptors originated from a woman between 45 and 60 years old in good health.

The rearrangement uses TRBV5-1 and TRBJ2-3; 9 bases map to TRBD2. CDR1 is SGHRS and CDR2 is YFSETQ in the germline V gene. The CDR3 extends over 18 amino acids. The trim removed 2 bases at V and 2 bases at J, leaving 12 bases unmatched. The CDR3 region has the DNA TGCGCCAGCAGCTTAGGGGGTAGCGGGGGATACCTCACAGATACGCAGTATTTT. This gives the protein CASSLGGSGGYLTDTQYF. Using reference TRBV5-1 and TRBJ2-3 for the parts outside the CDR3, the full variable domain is KAGVTQTPRYLIKTRGQQVTLSCSPISGHRSVSWYQQTPGQGLQFLFEYFSETQRNKGNFPGRFSGRQFSNSRSEMNVSTLELGDSALYLCASSLGGSGGYLTDTQYFGPGTRLTVL.

The CDR3 loop is CASSKGWNEQYF. DNA for the CDR3: TGTGCCAGCAGCAAAGGGTGGAACGAGCAGTACTTC. V and J are TRBV21-1 and TRBJ2-7. TRBV21-1 is a documented pseudogene. The CDR3 is 12 amino acids.

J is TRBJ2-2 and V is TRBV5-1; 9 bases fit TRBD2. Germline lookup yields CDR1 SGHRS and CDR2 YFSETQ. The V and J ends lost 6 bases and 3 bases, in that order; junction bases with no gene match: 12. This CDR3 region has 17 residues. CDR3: CASTLRGGLADTGELFF. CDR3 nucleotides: TGCGCCAGCACCCTGAGAGGGGGACTAGCTGACACCGGGGAGCTGTTTTTT.

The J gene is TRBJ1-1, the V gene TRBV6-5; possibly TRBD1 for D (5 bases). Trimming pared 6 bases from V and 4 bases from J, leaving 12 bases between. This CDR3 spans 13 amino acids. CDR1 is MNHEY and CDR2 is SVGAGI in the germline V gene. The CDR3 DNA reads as TGTGCCAGCAGACACCAACAGGCCACTGAAGCTTTCTTT. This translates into CASRHQQATEAFF.

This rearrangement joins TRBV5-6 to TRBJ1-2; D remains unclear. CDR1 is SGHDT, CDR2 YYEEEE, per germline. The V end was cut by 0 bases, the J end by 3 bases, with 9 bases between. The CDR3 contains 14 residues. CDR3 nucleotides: TGTGCCAGCAGCTTGGGACGCGCTGACTATGGCTACACCTTC. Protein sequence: CASSLGRADYGYTF.

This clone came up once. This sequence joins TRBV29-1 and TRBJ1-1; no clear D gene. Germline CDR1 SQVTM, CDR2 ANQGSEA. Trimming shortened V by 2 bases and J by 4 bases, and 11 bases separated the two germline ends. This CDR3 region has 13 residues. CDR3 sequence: CSVEIGRSTEAFF. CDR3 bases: TGCAGCGTTGAAATAGGGAGGAGCACTGAAGCTTTCTTT. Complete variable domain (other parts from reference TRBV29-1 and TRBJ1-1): SAVISQKPSRDICQRGTSLTIQCQVDSQVTMMFWYRQQPGQSLTLIATANQGSEATYESGFVIDKFPISRPNLTFSTLTVSNMSPEDSSIYLCSVEIGRSTEAFFGQGTRLTVV.

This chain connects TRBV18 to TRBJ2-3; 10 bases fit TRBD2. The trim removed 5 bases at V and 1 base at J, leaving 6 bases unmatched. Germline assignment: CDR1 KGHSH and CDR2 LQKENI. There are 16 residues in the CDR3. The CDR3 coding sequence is TGTGCCAGCTCATCCCAGCGGGGGGGAGGCACAGATACGCAGTATTTT. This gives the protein CASSSQRGGGTDTQYF.

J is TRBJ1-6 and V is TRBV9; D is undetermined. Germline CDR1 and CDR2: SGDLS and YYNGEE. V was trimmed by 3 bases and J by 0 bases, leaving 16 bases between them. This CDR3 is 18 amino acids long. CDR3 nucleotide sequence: TGTGCCAGCAGCGCCCTAGATCCCAGCAGCTCCTATAATTCACCCCTCCACTTT. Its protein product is CASSALDPSSSYNSPLHF.

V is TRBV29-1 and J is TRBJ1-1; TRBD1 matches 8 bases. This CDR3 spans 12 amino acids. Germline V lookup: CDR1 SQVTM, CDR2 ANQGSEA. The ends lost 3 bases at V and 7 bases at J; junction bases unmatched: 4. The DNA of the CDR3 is TGCAGCGTTGATAAGGGGACAGGTGAAGCTTTCTTT. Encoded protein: CSVDKGTGEAFF.

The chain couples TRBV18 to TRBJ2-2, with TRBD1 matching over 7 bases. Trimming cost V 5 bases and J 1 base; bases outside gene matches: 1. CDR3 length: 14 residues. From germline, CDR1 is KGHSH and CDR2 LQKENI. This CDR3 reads CASSRDRNTGELFF. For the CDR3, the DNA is TGTGCCAGCTCAAGGGACAGGAACACCGGGGAGCTGTTTTTT.

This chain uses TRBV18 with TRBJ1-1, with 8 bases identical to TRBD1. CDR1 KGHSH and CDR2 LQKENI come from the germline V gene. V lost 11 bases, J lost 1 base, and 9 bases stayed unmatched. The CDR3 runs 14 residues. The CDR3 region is CAAGGTGTNTEAFF. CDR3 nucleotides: TGTGCCGCAGGGGGCACAGGGACGAACACTGAAGCTTTCTTT.

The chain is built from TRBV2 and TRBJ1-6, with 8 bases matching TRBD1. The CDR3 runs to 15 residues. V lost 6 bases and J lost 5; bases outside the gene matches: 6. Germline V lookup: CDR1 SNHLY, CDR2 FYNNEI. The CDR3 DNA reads TGTGCCAGCAGCTCACAGGGGGTAAATAATTCACCCCTCCACTTT. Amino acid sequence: CASSSQGVNNSPLHF.

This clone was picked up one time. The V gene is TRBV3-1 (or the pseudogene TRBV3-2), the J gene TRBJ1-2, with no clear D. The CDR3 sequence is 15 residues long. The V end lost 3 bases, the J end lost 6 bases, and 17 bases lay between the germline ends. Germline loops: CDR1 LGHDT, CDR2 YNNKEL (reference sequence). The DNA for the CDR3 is TGTGCCAGCAGCCAGCGGGGTAGGACCTGGGATGGCTACACCTTC. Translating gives CASSQRGRTWDGYTF.

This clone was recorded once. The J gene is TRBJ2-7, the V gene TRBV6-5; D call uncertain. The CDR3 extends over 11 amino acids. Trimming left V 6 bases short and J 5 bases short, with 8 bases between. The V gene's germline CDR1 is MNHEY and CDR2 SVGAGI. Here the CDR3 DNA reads TGTGCCAGCAGGAAGATCGACGAGCAGTACTTC. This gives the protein CASRKIDEQYF.

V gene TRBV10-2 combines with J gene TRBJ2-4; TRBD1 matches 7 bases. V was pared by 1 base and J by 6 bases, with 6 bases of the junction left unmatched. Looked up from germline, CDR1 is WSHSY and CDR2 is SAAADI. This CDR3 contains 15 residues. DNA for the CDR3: TGCGCCAGCAGTGAGTATCCGGGACAGACAAACATTCAGTACTTC. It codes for CASSEYPGQTNIQYF.